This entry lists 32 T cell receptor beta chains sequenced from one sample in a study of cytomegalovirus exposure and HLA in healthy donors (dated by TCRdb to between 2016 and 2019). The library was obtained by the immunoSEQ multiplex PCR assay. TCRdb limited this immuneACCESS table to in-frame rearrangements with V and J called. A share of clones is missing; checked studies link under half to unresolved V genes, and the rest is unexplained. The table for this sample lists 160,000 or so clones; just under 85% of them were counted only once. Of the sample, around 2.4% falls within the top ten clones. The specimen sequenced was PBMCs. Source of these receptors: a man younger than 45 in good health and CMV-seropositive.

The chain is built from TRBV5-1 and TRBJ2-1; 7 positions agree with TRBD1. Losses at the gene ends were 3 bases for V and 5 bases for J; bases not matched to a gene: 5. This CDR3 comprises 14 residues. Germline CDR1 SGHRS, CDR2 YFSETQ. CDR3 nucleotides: TGCGCCAGCAGCTCCGGGACAGCTAACAATGAGCAGTTCTTC. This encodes CASSSGTANNEQFF.

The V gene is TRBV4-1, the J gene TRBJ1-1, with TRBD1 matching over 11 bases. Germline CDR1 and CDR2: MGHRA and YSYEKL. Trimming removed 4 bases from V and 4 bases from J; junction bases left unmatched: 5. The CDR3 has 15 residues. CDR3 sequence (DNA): TGCGCCAGCAGCCTTGGACAGGGGGCTATCACTGAAGCTTTCTTT. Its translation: CASSLGQGAITEAFF.

For the CDR3, the DNA is TGTGCCAGCAGTATGATCCGGGACAGGGGTTACGGCTACACCTTC. This sequence encodes CASSMIRDRGYGYTF. The chain recombines TRBV27 with TRBJ1-2; 10 bases match TRBD1. The V gene end was trimmed by 5 bases and the J gene end by 8 bases; junction bases not matched to a gene: 11. Per the germline V gene, CDR1 is MNHEY and CDR2 is SMNVEV (reference sequence). The CDR3 sequence is 15 residues long.

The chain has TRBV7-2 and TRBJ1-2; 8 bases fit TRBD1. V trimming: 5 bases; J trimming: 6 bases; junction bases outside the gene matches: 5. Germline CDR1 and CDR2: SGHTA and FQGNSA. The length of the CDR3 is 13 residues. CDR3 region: CASSLQGAHGYTF. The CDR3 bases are TGTGCCAGCAGCCTCCAGGGGGCGCATGGCTACACCTTC.

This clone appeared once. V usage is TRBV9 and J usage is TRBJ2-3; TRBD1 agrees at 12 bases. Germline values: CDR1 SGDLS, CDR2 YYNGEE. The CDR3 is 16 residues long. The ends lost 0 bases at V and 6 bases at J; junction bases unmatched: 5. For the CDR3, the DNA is TGTGCCAGCAGCGTAGTGGGACAGGGGGCCTATGATACGCAGTATTTT. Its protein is CASSVVGQGAYDTQYF.

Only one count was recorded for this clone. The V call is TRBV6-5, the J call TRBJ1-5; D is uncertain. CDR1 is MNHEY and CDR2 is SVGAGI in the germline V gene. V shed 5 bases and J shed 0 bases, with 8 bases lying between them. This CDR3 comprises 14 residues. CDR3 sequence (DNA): TGTGCCAGCAGTGACAATGATAGCAATCAGCCCCAGCATTTT. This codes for CASSDNDSNQPQHF.

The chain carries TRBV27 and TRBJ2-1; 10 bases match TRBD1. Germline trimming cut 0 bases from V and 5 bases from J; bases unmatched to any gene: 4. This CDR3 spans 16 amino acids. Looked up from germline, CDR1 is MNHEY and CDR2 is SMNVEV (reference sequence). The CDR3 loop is CASSLSTGGVHNEQFF. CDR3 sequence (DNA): TGTGCCAGCAGTTTATCGACAGGGGGCGTCCACAATGAGCAGTTCTTC.

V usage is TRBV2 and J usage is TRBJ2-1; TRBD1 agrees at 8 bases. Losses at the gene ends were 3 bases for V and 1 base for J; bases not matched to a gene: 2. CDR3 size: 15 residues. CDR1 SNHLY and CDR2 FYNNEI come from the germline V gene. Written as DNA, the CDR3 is TGTGCCAGCAGTGACCGACAGGGGTCCTACAATGAGCAGTTCTTC. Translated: CASSDRQGSYNEQFF.

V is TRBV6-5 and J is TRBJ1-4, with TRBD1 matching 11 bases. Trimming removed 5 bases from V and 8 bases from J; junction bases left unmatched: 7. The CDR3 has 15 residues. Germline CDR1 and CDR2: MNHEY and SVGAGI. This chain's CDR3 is CASSTPGTGGEKLFF. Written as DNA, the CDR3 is TGTGCCAGCAGTACCCCCGGGACAGGGGGGGAAAAACTGTTTTTT.

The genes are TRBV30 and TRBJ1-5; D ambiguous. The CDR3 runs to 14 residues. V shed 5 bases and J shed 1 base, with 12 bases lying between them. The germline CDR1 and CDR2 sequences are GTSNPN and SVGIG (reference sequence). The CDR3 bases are TGTGCCTGGTGCCGGGTAGGAAGCAATCAGCCCCAGCATTTT. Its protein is CAWCRVGSNQPQHF.

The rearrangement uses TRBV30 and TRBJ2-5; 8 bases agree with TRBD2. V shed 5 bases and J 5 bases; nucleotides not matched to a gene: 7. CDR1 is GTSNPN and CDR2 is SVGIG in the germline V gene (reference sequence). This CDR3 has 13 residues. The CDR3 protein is CAWHPPGGETQYF. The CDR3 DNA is TGTGCCTGGCACCCACCGGGGGGGGAGACCCAGTACTTC.

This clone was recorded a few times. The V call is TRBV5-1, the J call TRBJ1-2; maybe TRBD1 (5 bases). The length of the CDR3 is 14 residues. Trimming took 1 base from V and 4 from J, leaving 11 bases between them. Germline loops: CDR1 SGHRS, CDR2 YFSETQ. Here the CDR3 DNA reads TGCGCCAGCAGCTTGCTTCAGGGAGGCTATGGCTACACCTTC. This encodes CASSLLQGGYGYTF.

CDR3 sequence: CASSPRVTSPFDEQYF. DNA of the CDR3: TGTGCCAGCTCACCAAGAGTTACCTCCCCTTTCGACGAGCAGTACTTC. The chain combines TRBV18 with TRBJ2-7, with D unresolved. In germline, CDR1 is KGHSH, CDR2 LQKENI. The CDR3 extends over 16 amino acids. Between the trimmed V and J ends, which lost 2 bases and 5 bases, there was a span of 19 bases.

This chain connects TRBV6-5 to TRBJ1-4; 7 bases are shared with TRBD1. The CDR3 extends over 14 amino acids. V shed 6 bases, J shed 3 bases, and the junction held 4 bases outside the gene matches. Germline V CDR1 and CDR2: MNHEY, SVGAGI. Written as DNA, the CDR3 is TGTGCCAGCAGAGACAGGGTTTCTAATGAAAAACTGTTTTTT. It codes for CASRDRVSNEKLFF.

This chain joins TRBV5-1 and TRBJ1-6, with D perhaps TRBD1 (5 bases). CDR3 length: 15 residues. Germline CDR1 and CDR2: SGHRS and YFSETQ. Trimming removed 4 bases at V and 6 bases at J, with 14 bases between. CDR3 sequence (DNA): TGCGCCAGCAGCCCAACCTCCGGGGGTAATTCACCCCTCCACTTT. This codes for CASSPTSGGNSPLHF.

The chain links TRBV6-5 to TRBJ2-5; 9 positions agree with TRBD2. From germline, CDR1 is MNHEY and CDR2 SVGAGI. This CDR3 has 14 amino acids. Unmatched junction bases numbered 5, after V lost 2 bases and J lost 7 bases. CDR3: CASSYGGGARTQYF. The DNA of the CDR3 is TGTGCCAGCAGTTACGGCGGGGGGGCCCGGACCCAGTACTTC.

DNA of the CDR3: TGTGCCAGAAAGAAGGGACAGGGGAGCTCCTACAATGAGCAGTTCTTC. Translating gives CARKKGQGSSYNEQFF. This chain links TRBV2 with TRBJ2-1; 10 bases fit TRBD1. V lost 9 bases to trimming and J lost 0 bases; unmatched junction nucleotides: 8. The CDR3 runs to 16 residues. Germline V CDR1 and CDR2: SNHLY, FYNNEI.

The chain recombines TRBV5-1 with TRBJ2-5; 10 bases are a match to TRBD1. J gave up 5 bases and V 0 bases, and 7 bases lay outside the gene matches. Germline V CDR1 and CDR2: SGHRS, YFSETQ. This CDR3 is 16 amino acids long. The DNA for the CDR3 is TGCGCCAGCAGCTTGGCTTGGACAGGGGGGACGGAGACCCAGTACTTC. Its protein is CASSLAWTGGTETQYF.

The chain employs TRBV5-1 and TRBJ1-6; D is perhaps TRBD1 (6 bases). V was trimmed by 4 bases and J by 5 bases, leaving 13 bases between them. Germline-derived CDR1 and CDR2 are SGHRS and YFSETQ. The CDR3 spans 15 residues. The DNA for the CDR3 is TGCGCCAGCAGCCCCGGACAGCCCGATAATTCACCCCTCCACTTT. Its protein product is CASSPGQPDNSPLHF.

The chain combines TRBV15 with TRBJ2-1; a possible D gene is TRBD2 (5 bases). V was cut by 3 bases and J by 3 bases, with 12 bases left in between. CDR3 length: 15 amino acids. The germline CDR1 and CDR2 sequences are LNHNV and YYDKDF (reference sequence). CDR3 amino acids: CATSRAGVIYNEQFF. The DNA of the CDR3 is TGTGCCACCAGCAGGGCCGGGGTAATCTACAATGAGCAGTTCTTC.

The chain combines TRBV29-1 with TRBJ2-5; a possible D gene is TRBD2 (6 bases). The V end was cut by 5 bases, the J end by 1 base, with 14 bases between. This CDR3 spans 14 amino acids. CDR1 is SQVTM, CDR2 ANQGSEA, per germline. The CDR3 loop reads CSVRTGEVQETQYF. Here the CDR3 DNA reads TGCAGCGTTCGAACGGGGGAGGTCCAAGAGACCCAGTACTTC.

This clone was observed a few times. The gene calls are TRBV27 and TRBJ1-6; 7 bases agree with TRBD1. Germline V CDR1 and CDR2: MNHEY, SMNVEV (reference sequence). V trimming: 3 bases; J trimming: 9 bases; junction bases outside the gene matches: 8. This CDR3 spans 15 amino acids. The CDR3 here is CASSFNRGTGSPLHF. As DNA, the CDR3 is TGTGCCAGCAGTTTCAACAGGGGAACTGGTTCACCCCTCCACTTT.

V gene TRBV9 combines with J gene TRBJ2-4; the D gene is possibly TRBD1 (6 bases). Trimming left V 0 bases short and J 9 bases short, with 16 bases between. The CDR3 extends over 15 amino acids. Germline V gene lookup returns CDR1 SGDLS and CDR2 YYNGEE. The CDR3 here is CASSVGGDIGIIQYF. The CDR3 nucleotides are TGTGCCAGCAGCGTAGGTGGGGACATAGGTATCATTCAGTACTTC.

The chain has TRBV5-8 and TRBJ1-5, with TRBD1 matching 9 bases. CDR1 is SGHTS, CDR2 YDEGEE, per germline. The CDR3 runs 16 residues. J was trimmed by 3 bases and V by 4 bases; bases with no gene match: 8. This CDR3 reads CASSINRGRDNQPQHF. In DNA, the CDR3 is TGTGCCAGCAGCATAAACAGGGGGCGAGACAATCAGCCCCAGCATTTT. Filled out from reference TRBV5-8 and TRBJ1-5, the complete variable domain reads EAGVTQSPTHLIKTRGQQATLRCSPISGHTSVYWYQQALGLGLQFLLWYDEGEERNRGNFPPRFSGRQFPNYSSELNVNALELEDSALYLCASSINRGRDNQPQHFGDGTRLSIL.

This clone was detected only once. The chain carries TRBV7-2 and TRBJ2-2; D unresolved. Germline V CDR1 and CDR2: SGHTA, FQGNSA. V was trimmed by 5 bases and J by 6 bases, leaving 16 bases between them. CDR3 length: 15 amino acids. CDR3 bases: TGTGCCAGCAGCCACCCGGGTCTACGACCCGGGGAGCTGTTTTTT. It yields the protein CASSHPGLRPGELFF.

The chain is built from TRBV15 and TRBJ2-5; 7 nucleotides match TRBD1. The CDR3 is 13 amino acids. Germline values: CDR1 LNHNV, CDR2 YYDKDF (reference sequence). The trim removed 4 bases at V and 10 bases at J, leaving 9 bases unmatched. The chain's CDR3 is CATSIQQGNYQYF. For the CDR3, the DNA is TGTGCCACCAGCATACAACAGGGGAACTACCAGTACTTC.

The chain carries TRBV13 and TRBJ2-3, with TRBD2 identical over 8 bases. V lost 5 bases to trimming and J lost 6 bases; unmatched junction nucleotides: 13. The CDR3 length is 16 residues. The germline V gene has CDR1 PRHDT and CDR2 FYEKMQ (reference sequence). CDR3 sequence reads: CASSPRGAGASDTQYF. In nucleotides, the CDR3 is TGTGCCAGCAGCCCCCGGGGAGCGGGGGCCTCCGATACGCAGTATTTT.

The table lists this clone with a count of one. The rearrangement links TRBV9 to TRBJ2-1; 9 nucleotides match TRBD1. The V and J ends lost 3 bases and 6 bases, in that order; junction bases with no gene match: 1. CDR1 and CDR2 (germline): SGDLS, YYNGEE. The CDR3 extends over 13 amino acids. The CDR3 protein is CASSADRGNEQFF. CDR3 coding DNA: TGTGCCAGCAGCGCGGACAGGGGCAATGAGCAGTTCTTC.

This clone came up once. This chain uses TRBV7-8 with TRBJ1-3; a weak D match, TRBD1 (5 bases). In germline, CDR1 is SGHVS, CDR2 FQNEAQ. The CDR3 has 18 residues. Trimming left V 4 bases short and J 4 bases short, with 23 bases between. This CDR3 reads CASSSYEMVGQGGNTIYF. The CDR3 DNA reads TGTGCCAGCAGCTCCTATGAGATGGTAGGGCAGGGAGGAAACACCATATATTTT. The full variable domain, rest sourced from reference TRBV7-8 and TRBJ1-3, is GAGVSQSPRYKVAKRGQDVALRCDPISGHVSLFWYQQALGQGPEFLTYFQNEAQLDKSGLPSDRFFAERPEGSVSTLKIQRTQQEDSAVYLCASSSYEMVGQGGNTIYFGEGSWLTVV.

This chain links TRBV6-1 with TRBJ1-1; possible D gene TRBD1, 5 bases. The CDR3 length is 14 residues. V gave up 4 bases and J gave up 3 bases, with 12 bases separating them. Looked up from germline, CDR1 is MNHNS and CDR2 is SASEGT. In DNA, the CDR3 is TGTGCCAGCAGTGTAACCAGGGACTACACTGAAGCTTTCTTT. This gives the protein CASSVTRDYTEAFF.

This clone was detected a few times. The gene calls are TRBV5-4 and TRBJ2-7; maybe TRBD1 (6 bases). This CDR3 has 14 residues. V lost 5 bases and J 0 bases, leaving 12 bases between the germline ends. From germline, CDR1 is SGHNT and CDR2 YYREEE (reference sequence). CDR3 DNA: TGTGCCAGCAGTTTCCCGGACAGCTCCTACGAGCAGTACTTC. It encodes CASSFPDSSYEQYF.

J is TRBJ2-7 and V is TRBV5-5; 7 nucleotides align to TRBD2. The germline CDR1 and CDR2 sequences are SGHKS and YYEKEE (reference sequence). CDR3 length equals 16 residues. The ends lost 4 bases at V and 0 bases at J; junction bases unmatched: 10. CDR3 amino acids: CASSGGAGRDSYEQYF. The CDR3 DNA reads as TGTGCCAGCAGCGGGGGAGCGGGACGGGACTCCTACGAGCAGTACTTC.